The 18 T cell receptor beta chains below all came from one sample that was sequenced in a study of blood T cell repertoires in COVID-19. Generated by immunoSEQ multiplex PCR, the TCRdb table keeps only in-frame clones and is missing some. This sample has around 260,000 clones, with about 89% found just once. Sequencing input: peripheral blood. The origin of the receptors is a young man with acute or convalescent COVID-19.

The chain combines TRBV5-1 with TRBJ1-3; possibly TRBD1 for D (6 bases). Between the trimmed V and J ends, which lost 3 bases and 4 bases, there was a span of 8 bases. CDR1 is SGHRS and CDR2 is YFSETQ in the germline V gene. The CDR3 has 13 amino acids. The CDR3 coding sequence is TGCGCCAGCAGCTCCGGACAGGGAAACACCATATATTTT. This sequence encodes CASSSGQGNTIYF.

This clone appeared a few times. The V and J genes are TRBV5-1 and TRBJ2-1, with D possibly TRBD1 on 6 matching bases. There are 13 residues in the CDR3. The V gene lost 4 bases and the J gene lost 6 bases, with 11 bases spanning the gap. The germline V gene encodes CDR1 SGHRS and CDR2 YFSETQ. In nucleotides, the CDR3 is TGCGCCAGCAGCCCCAGGACAGTCAATGAGCAGTTCTTC. This sequence encodes CASSPRTVNEQFF.

The chain uses TRBV28 and TRBJ1-5, with 9 bases that match TRBD1. The length of the CDR3 is 17 residues. Germline V gives CDR1 MDHEN, CDR2 SYDVKM. With 6 bases clipped from V and 0 bases from J, the junction kept 9 bases outside the gene matches. CDR3 region: CASRPPTGGRSNQPQHF. Written as DNA, the CDR3 is TGTGCCAGCAGGCCACCGACAGGGGGACGTAGCAATCAGCCCCAGCATTTT.

Details on this clone: Sequence at one end of the junction differs from germline and may be a read error. The V gene is TRBV7-2, the J gene TRBJ2-7; TRBD1 is a possible D gene (6 bases). CDR3 length equals 12 residues. Germline V gene data show CDR1 as SGHTA and CDR2 as FQGNSA. The CDR3 region is CASTLGRGPGDF. CDR3 sequence (DNA): TGTGCCAGCACCCTGGGTCGGGGACCAGGGGACTTC.

The J gene is TRBJ1-2, the V gene TRBV2; a weak D match, TRBD1 (5 bases). Germline lookup yields CDR1 SNHLY and CDR2 FYNNEI. The CDR3 covers 13 residues. The V end lost 4 bases, the J end lost 7 bases, and 13 bases lay between the germline ends. The CDR3 DNA is TGTGCCAGCAGTGTTGCAGGGTTTGGTGGCTACACCTTC. Translation: CASSVAGFGGYTF.

V and J are TRBV9 and TRBJ1-3, with D tentatively TRBD1 (5 bases). Trimming stripped 3 bases from V and 0 bases from J, with 13 bases between. There are 16 residues in the CDR3. The V gene's germline CDR1 is SGDLS and CDR2 YYNGEE. CDR3 protein: CASSATEYSSGNTIYF. The DNA of the CDR3 is TGTGCCAGCAGCGCGACAGAGTACAGCTCTGGAAACACCATATATTTT.

The genes are TRBV12-3 or TRBV12-4 and TRBJ1-5; no reliable D call. This CDR3 region has 13 residues. Deletions cut 4 bases from V and 4 bases from J, with 8 bases between. The CDR3 nucleotides read TGTGCCAGCAGTTGGAGCGAAAATCAGCCCCAGCATTTT. Its protein is CASSWSENQPQHF.

The chain employs TRBV9 and TRBJ2-3, with TRBD2 as a possible D gene (6 bases). CDR1 SGDLS and CDR2 YYNGEE come from the germline V gene. V was trimmed by 0 bases and J by 8 bases, leaving 13 bases between them. The CDR3 totals 14 residues. CDR3 protein: CASSVGTTVGTQYF. CDR3 in DNA: TGTGCCAGCAGCGTAGGGACTACAGTGGGTACGCAGTATTTT.

The genes are TRBV11-3 and TRBJ2-6, with 11 bases identical to TRBD1. This CDR3 contains 19 residues. Losses at the gene ends were 5 bases for V and 0 bases for J; bases not matched to a gene: 9. CDR1 and CDR2 from the germline V gene are SGHNT and YENEEA. This chain's CDR3 is CASSPRGQGAHSGANVLTF. The CDR3 bases are TGTGCCAGCAGCCCCCGAGGACAGGGGGCCCACTCTGGGGCCAACGTCCTGACTTTC.

The rearrangement joins TRBV12-5 to TRBJ1-1; D is unclear. The ends were cut back, 0 bases at V and 1 base at J, with 9 bases in the middle. The CDR3 extends over 15 amino acids. Germline V gene sequence: CDR1 LGHNT, CDR2 FRNRAP. The CDR3 region is CASGLVRGENTEAFF. The CDR3 nucleotides read TGTGCTAGTGGTTTGGTACGCGGGGAGAACACTGAAGCTTTCTTT.

This rearrangement joins TRBV2 to TRBJ1-5; D is unclear. Germline V gene lookup returns CDR1 SNHLY and CDR2 FYNNEI. The CDR3 runs 14 residues. Trimming took 6 bases from V and 3 from J, leaving 12 bases between them. CDR3 amino acids: CASRAGRDNQPQHF. DNA for the CDR3: TGTGCCAGCAGGGCGGGTAGGGACAATCAGCCCCAGCATTTT.

This clone was detected once. The DNA for the CDR3 is TGTGCCAGCAGCCGGACAGGGCAAGAGACCCAGTACTTC. Protein: CASSRTGQETQYF. J is TRBJ2-5 and V is TRBV12-3 or TRBV12-4, with 8 bases aligning to TRBD1. V shed 6 bases and J 2 bases; nucleotides not matched to a gene: 2. This CDR3 comprises 13 residues.

The chain has TRBV6-5 and TRBJ2-7, with 7 bases fitting TRBD1. The CDR3 sequence is 14 residues long. The germline V gene encodes CDR1 MNHEY and CDR2 SVGAGI. Trimming at V came to 5 bases and at J to 4 bases, leaving 8 bases not matched to a gene. CDR3 DNA: TGTGCCAGCAGTCCGACAGGGATTAGATACGAGCAGTACTTC. Translating it yields CASSPTGIRYEQYF.

V and J are TRBV11-2 and TRBJ1-1, with D unclear. The CDR3 extends over 12 amino acids. V lost 0 bases, J lost 4 bases, and 3 bases lay in between. Germline CDR1 is SGHAT and CDR2 is FQNNGV. CDR3 in amino acids: CASSLDSTEAFF. The CDR3 coding sequence is TGTGCCAGCAGCTTAGATAGCACTGAAGCTTTCTTT.

The chain links TRBV3-1 (or the pseudogene TRBV3-2) to TRBJ1-5, with D hard to call. The CDR3 totals 12 residues. Trimming removed 3 bases at V and 10 bases at J, with 10 bases between. Per germline, CDR1 LGHDT and CDR2 YNNKEL (reference sequence). For the CDR3, the DNA is TGTGCCAGCAGCCACTTGAGTGAACCCCAGCATTTT. It translates to CASSHLSEPQHF.

Only one count was recorded for this clone. The V and J genes are TRBV5-5 and TRBJ2-2; tentatively, D is TRBD2 (6 bases). V was cut by 4 bases and J by 7 bases, with 14 bases left in between. The CDR3 length is 14 residues. In germline, CDR1 is SGHKS, CDR2 YYEKEE (reference sequence). The CDR3 DNA sequence: TGTGCCAGCAGCACCGGGACTTCGAACGGGGAGCTGTTTTTT. It translates to CASSTGTSNGELFF.

This chain uses TRBV28 with TRBJ1-6, with 8 bases matching TRBD1. This CDR3 has 17 amino acids. Germline V gene lookup returns CDR1 MDHEN and CDR2 SYDVKM. The trim removed 5 bases at V and 7 bases at J, leaving 13 bases unmatched. Written as DNA, the CDR3 is TGTGCCAGCAGTGGGGGCCCCCAGGGGGCCCGAAATTCACCCCTCCACTTT. Its translation: CASSGGPQGARNSPLHF.

This rearrangement joins TRBV7-9 to TRBJ1-5; 7 nucleotides align to TRBD1. CDR1 is SEHNR and CDR2 is FQNEAQ in the germline V gene (reference sequence). This CDR3 has 15 amino acids. V was clipped by 5 bases and J by 3 bases; unmatched bases: 7. This chain's CDR3 is CASSPSGTDNQPQHF. The CDR3 bases are TGTGCCAGCAGCCCATCCGGGACAGACAATCAGCCCCAGCATTTT.